At least ten counts were recorded for the clone carrying this TCR beta chain. Its antigen remains unidentified. This sample is part of a study of CD8 T cells in ankylosing spondylitis. Study conclusions and caveats: A TCR beta motif made of under 10 highly homologous variants seemed typical of ankylosing spondylitis blood.

The ends were cut back, 5 bases at V and 0 bases at J, with 8 bases in the middle. This CDR3 has 14 residues. Quantitative 5'-RACE with molecular barcodes generated TCR beta libraries. One entry per CDR3 protein, called by TCRdb with MiXCR from the 5' RACE reads. The repertoire holds under 200,000 distinct CDR3 sequences, with 10% to 15% as singletons. Sequencing input: blood, either unsorted or a sorted T cell fraction (not recorded which). V usage is TRBV12-3 or TRBV12-4 and J usage is TRBJ1-5; D gene unclear. This clonotype was sampled from a female donor with ankylosing spondylitis or in good health (not recorded which). The CDR3, as DNA: TGTGCCAGCAGTGGACGGATTAGCAATCAGCCCCAGCATTTT. Residues: CASSGRISNQPQHF.